The 20 T cell receptor beta chains in this list originate from one sample, sequenced in a study of T cell responses to AZD1222 COVID-19 vaccine. Using immunoSEQ multiplex PCR, the repertoire was profiled, and TCRdb retains in-frame clones only, with some absent. The sample holds around 65,000 clones; about 74% are singletons and the top ten take 11% to 15%. The sample here was peripheral blood, taken on day 0 of AZD1222 vaccination. These receptors were obtained from an adult in good health.

This clone was detected once. This sequence joins TRBV29-1 and TRBJ1-1, with D maybe TRBD1 (5 bases). Germline-derived CDR1 and CDR2 are SQVTM and ANQGSEA. Deletions cut 3 bases from V and 9 bases from J, with 14 bases between. The CDR3 spans 12 residues. The CDR3 coding sequence is TGCAGCGTTGACGTTGGGGGGGGACAAGCTTTCTTT. Protein product: CSVDVGGGQAFF. The variable domain in full, with the rest retrieved from reference TRBV29-1 and TRBJ1-1, is SAVISQKPSRDICQRGTSLTIQCQVDSQVTMMFWYRQQPGQSLTLIATANQGSEATYESGFVIDKFPISRPNLTFSTLTVSNMSPEDSSIYLCSVDVGGGQAFFGQGTRLTVV.

For this clone: One junction end does not reproduce the germline sequence, and a read error may be involved. V usage is TRBV18 and J usage is TRBJ2-7; TRBD1 matches 11 bases. This CDR3 has 15 amino acids. The germline V gene encodes CDR1 KGHSH and CDR2 LQKENI. The CDR3 DNA is TGTGCCAGCTCACCGGGACAGGGGGATTCCTCCGAGCAGTACTTC. Amino acids: CASSPGQGDSSEQYF.

This sequence joins TRBV4-1 and TRBJ2-3, with 11 bases that match TRBD2. CDR1 and CDR2 (germline): MGHRA, YSYEKL. The CDR3 contains 15 residues. The V segment lost 5 bases and the J segment 4 bases; nucleotides outside the gene matches: 5. The CDR3 here is CASSIAGGLSDTQYF. CDR3 coding DNA: TGCGCCAGCAGCATAGCGGGGGGGTTATCAGATACGCAGTATTTT.

The chain couples TRBV5-4 to TRBJ1-1; the D is unclear. V lost 6 bases and J 4 bases, leaving 13 bases between the germline ends. The germline V gene has CDR1 SGHNT and CDR2 YYREEE (reference sequence). The CDR3 extends over 13 amino acids. CDR3 loop: CASTTPRTTEAFF. The DNA for the CDR3 is TGTGCCAGCACCACCCCTAGGACCACTGAAGCTTTCTTT.

This clone was seen only a few times. The chain combines TRBV6-5 with TRBJ2-7, with 12 nucleotides matching TRBD2. The CDR3 sequence is 15 residues long. Trimming took 4 bases from V and 2 from J; bases not matched to a gene: 3. Germline V CDR1 and CDR2: MNHEY, SVGAGI. The CDR3 coding sequence is TGTGCCAGCAGTTCGTCTAGCGGGGGGGCCTACGAGCAGTACTTC. It is translated as CASSSSSGGAYEQYF.

This chain uses TRBV2 with TRBJ2-1; D remains ambiguous. Trimming cost V 6 bases and J 8 bases, with 17 bases left between them. The CDR3 has 14 amino acids. Germline V CDR1 and CDR2: SNHLY, FYNNEI. The CDR3 DNA follows: TGTGCCAGCAGCCCGGAGAGTGGGGTGGATGAGCAGTTCTTC. Translating gives CASSPESGVDEQFF.

This chain joins TRBV20-1 and TRBJ1-1; no firm D call. Germline V gene sequence: CDR1 DFQATT, CDR2 SNEGSKA (reference sequence). The CDR3 is 12 amino acids. Trimming removed 3 bases from V and 6 bases from J, with 11 bases in between. The CDR3 is CSASWQLAEAFF. The CDR3 nucleotides are TGCAGTGCTAGTTGGCAATTAGCTGAAGCTTTCTTT.

V and J are TRBV9 and TRBJ1-2, with D possibly matching TRBD1 (5 bases). CDR1 and CDR2 (germline): SGDLS, YYNGEE. Deletions cut 0 bases from V and 0 bases from J, with 12 bases between. The length of the CDR3 is 16 residues. The CDR3 reads CASSVDPDTANYGYTF. CDR3 nucleotides: TGTGCCAGCAGCGTAGATCCGGACACTGCTAACTATGGCTACACCTTC.

V usage is TRBV19 and J usage is TRBJ2-5; 9 bases are a match to TRBD1. The V and J ends lost 5 bases and 1 base, in that order; junction bases with no gene match: 8. Germline CDR1 is LNHDA and CDR2 is SQIVND (reference sequence). CDR3 length: 16 residues. CDR3 DNA sequence: TGTGCCAGTAGTGCTGACAGGGGGGGGGTCCAAGAGACCCAGTACTTC. Protein: CASSADRGGVQETQYF.

This sequence joins TRBV6-6 and TRBJ2-7; D tentatively fits TRBD1 or TRBD2 (5 bases each). V lost 5 bases to trimming and J lost 4 bases, with 15 bases between them. CDR3 size: 14 residues. Germline loops: CDR1 MNHNY, CDR2 SVGAGI (reference sequence). This chain's CDR3 is CASSLDGAVYEQYF. CDR3 sequence (DNA): TGTGCCAGCAGTCTCGACGGGGCTGTTTACGAGCAGTACTTC.

The rearrangement joins TRBV28 to TRBJ1-1; tentatively, D is TRBD1 (5 bases). The CDR3 covers 14 residues. Germline V gene sequence: CDR1 MDHEN, CDR2 SYDVKM. V gave up 6 bases and J gave up 2 bases, with 13 bases separating them. The CDR3 DNA sequence: TGTGCCAGCAGCCTGGGACGGGAAAACACTGAAGCTTTCTTT. This gives the protein CASSLGRENTEAFF.

V and J are TRBV12-3 or TRBV12-4 and TRBJ1-2, with unresolved D. Trimming stripped 3 bases from V and 4 bases from J, with 9 bases between. The CDR3 runs 13 residues. CDR3 nucleotides: TGTGCCAGCAGTTTCTCCCCCCTCTATGGCTACACCTTC. Its protein product is CASSFSPLYGYTF.

The J gene is TRBJ2-6, the V gene TRBV5-4; D unclear. Trimming pared 1 base from V and 5 bases from J, leaving 1 base between. The CDR3 totals 12 residues. Germline V lookup: CDR1 SGHNT, CDR2 YYREEE (reference sequence). The CDR3 DNA follows: TGTGCCAGCAGCTTGAGGGCCAACGTCCTGACTTTC. Translation gives CASSLRANVLTF. Together with reference TRBV5-4 and TRBJ2-6, the CDR3 gives the full variable domain: ETGVTQSPTHLIKTRGQQVTLRCSSQSGHNTVSWYQQALGQGPQFIFQYYREEENGRGNFPPRFSGLQFPNYSSELNVNALELDDSALYLCASSLRANVLTFGAGSRLTVL.

This clone has a handful of counts. This chain connects TRBV4-2 to TRBJ2-5; D may be TRBD2 (5 bases). V lost 5 bases and J 1 base, leaving 8 bases between the germline ends. Per germline, CDR1 LGHNA and CDR2 YNFKEQ. This CDR3 contains 13 residues. This CDR3 is CASSSRGQETQYF. CDR3 DNA sequence: TGTGCCAGCAGCTCTCGGGGCCAAGAGACCCAGTACTTC.

CDR3 coding DNA: TGTGCCAGCAGCCGAAACCTCAGGGGAATGGGAAACATTCAGTACTTC. Amino acid sequence: CASSRNLRGMGNIQYF. V gene TRBV5-6 combines with J gene TRBJ2-4; a weak D match, TRBD1 (6 bases). The CDR3 loop spans 16 amino acids. Germline loops: CDR1 SGHDT, CDR2 YYEEEE. The V end was cut by 4 bases, the J end by 6 bases, with 20 bases between.

The V call is TRBV19, the J call TRBJ1-1, with D perhaps TRBD1 (6 bases). CDR3 length equals 15 residues. Germline V gives CDR1 LNHDA, CDR2 SQIVND (reference sequence). The V end lost 6 bases, the J end lost 0 bases, and 14 bases lay between the germline ends. Here the CDR3 reads CASREGQNLNTEAFF. The CDR3 bases are TGTGCCAGTAGAGAAGGACAGAACCTGAACACTGAAGCTTTCTTT.

This sequence joins TRBV6-2 or TRBV6-3 and TRBJ2-7, with 7 positions matching TRBD2. The CDR3 length is 16 residues. Per the germline V gene, CDR1 is MNHEY and CDR2 is SVGEGT. V was clipped by 6 bases and J by 4 bases; unmatched bases: 15. The CDR3: CASSVRGVYRFYEQYF. CDR3 DNA sequence: TGTGCCAGCAGCGTCCGGGGGGTCTACCGATTTTACGAGCAGTACTTC.

V usage is TRBV19 and J usage is TRBJ2-7; D is possibly TRBD1 (5 bases). V was clipped by 6 bases and J by 5 bases, with 17 bases between them. The CDR3 contains 14 residues. Germline CDR1 and CDR2: LNHDA and SQIVND (reference sequence). The CDR3 spells CASSPPAGFNEQYF. The CDR3 DNA follows: TGTGCCAGTAGCCCGCCGGCAGGGTTCAACGAGCAGTACTTC.

The chain links TRBV5-8 to TRBJ1-1, with D perhaps TRBD1 (5 bases). The V gene lost 4 bases and the J gene lost 0 bases, with 10 bases spanning the gap. This CDR3 contains 14 residues. The germline gives CDR1 SGHTS, CDR2 YDEGEE. This CDR3 reads CASSRDSMNTEAFF. The CDR3 DNA reads TGTGCCAGCAGCCGAGACAGCATGAACACTGAAGCTTTCTTT.

The genes are TRBV6-5 and TRBJ1-1; D not resolved. This CDR3 region has 13 residues. Looked up from germline, CDR1 is MNHEY and CDR2 is SVGAGI. Trimming cost V 2 bases and J 6 bases, with 10 bases left between them. This CDR3 reads CASSYNSYAEAFF. CDR3 coding DNA: TGTGCCAGCAGTTACAATAGCTACGCTGAAGCTTTCTTT.